This T cell receptor (beta chain) was captured by sequencing in a study of shared clonotypes between healthy human individuals. Method: immunoSEQ multiplex PCR; TCRdb's copy keeps in-frame clones and lacks some. The sample holds more than 850,000 clones, 75% to 80% seen once. The sample comprised memory CD4+ T cells from PBMCs. Stated subset: CD45RA-negative fraction. The sequence derives from a young man in good health. Some clones in this sample may be carry-over from other donors' samples.

CDR3 residues: CASSERGNTIYF. As DNA, the CDR3 is TGCGCCAGCAGTGAGAGGGGAAACACCATATATTTT. The chain couples TRBV10-1 to TRBJ1-3; D ambiguous. The CDR3 loop spans 12 amino acids. V was trimmed by 2 bases and J by 4 bases, leaving 3 bases between them. CDR1 is WNHNN, CDR2 SYGVQD, per germline (reference sequence).